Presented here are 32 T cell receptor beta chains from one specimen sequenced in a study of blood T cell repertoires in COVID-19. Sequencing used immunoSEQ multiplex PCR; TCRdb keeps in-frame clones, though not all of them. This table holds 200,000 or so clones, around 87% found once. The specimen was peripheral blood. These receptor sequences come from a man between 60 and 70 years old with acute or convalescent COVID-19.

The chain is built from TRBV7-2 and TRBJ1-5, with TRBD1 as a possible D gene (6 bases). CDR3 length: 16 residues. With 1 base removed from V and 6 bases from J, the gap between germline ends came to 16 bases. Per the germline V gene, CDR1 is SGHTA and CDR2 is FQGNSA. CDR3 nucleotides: TGTGCCAGCAGCTTAGGCGGGCAGGGGTCCGCTCAGCCCCAGCATTTT. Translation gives CASSLGGQGSAQPQHF. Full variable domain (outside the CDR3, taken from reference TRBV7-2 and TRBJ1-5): GAGVSQSPSNKVTEKGKDVELRCDPISGHTALYWYRQSLGQGLEFLIYFQGNSAPDKSGLPSDRFSAERTGGSVSTLTIQRTQQEDSAVYLCASSLGGQGSAQPQHFGDGTRLSIL.

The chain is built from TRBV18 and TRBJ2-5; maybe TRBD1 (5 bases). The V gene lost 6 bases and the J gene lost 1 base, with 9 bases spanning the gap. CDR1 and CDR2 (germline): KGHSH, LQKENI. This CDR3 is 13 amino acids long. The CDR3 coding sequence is TGTGCCAGCTCCCAGGGATTCCAAGAGACCCAGTACTTC. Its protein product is CASSQGFQETQYF.

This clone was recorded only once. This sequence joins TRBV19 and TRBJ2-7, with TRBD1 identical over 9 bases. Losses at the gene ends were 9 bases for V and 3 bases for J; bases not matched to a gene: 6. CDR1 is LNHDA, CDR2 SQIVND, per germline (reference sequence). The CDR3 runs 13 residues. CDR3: CASGTGRGYEQYF. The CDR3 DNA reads TGTGCCAGCGGGACAGGGAGGGGCTACGAGCAGTACTTC. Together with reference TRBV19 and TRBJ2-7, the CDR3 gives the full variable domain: DGGITQSPKYLFRKEGQNVTLSCEQNLNHDAMYWYRQDPGQGLRLIYYSQIVNDFQKGDIAEGYSVSREKKESFPLTVTSAQKNPTAFYLCASGTGRGYEQYFGPGTRLTVT.

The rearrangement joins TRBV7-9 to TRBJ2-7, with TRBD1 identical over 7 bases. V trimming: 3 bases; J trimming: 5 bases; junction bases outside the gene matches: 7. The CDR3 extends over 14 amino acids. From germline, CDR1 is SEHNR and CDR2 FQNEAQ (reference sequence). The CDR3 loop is CASSFPRGSHEQYF. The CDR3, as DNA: TGTGCCAGCAGCTTCCCCAGGGGGTCCCACGAGCAGTACTTC.

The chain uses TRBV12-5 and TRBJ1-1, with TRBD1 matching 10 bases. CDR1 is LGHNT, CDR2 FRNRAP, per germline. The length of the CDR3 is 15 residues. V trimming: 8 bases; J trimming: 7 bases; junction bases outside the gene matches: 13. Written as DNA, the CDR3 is TGTGCTAGTACTTCCGGGACAGGGGCTTTAGGTGAAGCTTTCTTT. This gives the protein CASTSGTGALGEAFF.

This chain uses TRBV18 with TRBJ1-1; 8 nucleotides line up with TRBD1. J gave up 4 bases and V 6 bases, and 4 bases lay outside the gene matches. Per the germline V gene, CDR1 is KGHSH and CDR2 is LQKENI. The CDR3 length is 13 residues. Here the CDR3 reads CASSGQGGTEAFF. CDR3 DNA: TGTGCCAGCTCCGGACAGGGAGGCACTGAAGCTTTCTTT.

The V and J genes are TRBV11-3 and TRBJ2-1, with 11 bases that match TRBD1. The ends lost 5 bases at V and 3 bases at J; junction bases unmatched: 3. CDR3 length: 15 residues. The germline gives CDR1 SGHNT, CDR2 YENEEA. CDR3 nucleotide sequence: TGTGCCAGCAGCCCGGGGACAGGGGGCTACAATGAGCAGTTCTTC. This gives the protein CASSPGTGGYNEQFF.

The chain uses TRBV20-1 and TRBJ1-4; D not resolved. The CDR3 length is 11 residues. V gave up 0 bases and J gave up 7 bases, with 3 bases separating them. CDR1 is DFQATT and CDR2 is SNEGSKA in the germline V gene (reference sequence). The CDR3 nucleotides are TGCAGTGCTAGAGATAGTGAAAAACTGTTTTTT. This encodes CSARDSEKLFF.

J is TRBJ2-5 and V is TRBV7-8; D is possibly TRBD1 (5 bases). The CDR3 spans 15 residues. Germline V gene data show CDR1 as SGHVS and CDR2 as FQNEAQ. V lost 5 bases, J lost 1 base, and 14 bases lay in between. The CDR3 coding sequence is TGTGCCAGCAGCCACAGGTGGGGTTTCCAAGAGACCCAGTACTTC. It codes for CASSHRWGFQETQYF.

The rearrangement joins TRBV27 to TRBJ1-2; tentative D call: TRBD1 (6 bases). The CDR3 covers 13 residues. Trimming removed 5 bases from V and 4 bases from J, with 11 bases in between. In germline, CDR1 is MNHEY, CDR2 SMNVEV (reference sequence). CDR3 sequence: CASSSRGGYGYTF. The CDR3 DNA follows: TGTGCCAGCAGTAGTAGGGGGGGCTATGGCTACACCTTC.

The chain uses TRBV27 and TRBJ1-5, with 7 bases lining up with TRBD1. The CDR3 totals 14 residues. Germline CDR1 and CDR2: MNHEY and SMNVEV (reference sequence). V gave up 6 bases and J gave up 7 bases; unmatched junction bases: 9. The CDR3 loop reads CASRARQGGQPQHF. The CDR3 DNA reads TGTGCCAGCAGGGCCCGCCAGGGGGGCCAGCCCCAGCATTTT.

In nucleotides, the CDR3 is TGTGCCAGCAGCCGACAACTAGCGGGGGCCCGGGTCGCTACCTACGAGCAGTACTTC. Translation: CASSRQLAGARVATYEQYF. The rearrangement uses TRBV11-2 and TRBJ2-7, with 11 bases fitting TRBD2. V lost 5 bases to trimming and J lost 2 bases; unmatched junction nucleotides: 17. Germline V gene sequence: CDR1 SGHAT, CDR2 FQNNGV. The CDR3 consists of 19 residues.

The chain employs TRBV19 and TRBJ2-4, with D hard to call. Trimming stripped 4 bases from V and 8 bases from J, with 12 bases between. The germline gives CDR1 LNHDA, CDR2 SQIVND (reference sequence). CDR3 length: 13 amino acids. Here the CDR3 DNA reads TGTGCCAGTAGTAGTCTACTCCAAGACATTCAGTACTTC. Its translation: CASSSLLQDIQYF.

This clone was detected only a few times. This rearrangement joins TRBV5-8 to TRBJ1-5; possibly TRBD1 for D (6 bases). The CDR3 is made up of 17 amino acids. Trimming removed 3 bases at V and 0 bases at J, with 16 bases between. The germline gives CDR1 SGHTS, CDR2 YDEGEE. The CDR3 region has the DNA TGTGCCAGCAGCTGGATGGGGGCGAGTGTTAGCAATCAGCCCCAGCATTTT. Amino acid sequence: CASSWMGASVSNQPQHF.

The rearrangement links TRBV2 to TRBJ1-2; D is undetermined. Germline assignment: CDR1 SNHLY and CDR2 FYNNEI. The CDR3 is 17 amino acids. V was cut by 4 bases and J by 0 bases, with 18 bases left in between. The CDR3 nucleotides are TGTGCCAGCAGTGTAGGAAACAGTCCATTAACTAACTATGGCTACACCTTC. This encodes CASSVGNSPLTNYGYTF.

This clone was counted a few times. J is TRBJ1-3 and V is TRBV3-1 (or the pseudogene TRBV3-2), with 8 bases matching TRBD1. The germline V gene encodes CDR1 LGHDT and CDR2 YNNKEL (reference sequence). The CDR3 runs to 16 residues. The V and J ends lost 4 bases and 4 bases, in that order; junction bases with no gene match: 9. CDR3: CASSRRTGYEGNTIYF. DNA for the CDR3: TGTGCCAGCAGCCGACGGACAGGGTACGAGGGAAACACCATATATTTT.

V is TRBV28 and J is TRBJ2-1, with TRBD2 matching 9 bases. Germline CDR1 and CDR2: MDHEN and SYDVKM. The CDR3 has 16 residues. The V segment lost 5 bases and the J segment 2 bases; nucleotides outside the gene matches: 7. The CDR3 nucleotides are TGTGCCAGCAGTCTTCTAGCGGGGTACCCCTACAATGAGCAGTTCTTC. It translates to CASSLLAGYPYNEQFF.

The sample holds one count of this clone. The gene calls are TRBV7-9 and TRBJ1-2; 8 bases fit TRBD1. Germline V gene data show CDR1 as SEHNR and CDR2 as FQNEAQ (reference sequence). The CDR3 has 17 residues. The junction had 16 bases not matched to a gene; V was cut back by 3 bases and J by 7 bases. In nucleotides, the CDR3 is TGTGCCAGCAGCTTCGGCTCTGGACAGGGAATATTTTCTGGCTACACCTTC. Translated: CASSFGSGQGIFSGYTF.

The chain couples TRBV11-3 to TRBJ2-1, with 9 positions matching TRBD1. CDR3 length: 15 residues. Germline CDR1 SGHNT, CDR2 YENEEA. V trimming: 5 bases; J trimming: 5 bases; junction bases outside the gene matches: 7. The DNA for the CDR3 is TGTGCCAGCAGCGACCGGGACAGGGCGAACAATGAGCAGTTCTTC. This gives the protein CASSDRDRANNEQFF.

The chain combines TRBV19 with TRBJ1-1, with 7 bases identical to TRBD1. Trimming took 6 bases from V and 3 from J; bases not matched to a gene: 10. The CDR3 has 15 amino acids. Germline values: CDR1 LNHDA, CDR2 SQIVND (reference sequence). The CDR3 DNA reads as TGTGCCAGTAGCTTCCATCGAGACAGGGACACTGAAGCTTTCTTT. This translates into CASSFHRDRDTEAFF. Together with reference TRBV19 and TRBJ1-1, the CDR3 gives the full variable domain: DGGITQSPKYLFRKEGQNVTLSCEQNLNHDAMYWYRQDPGQGLRLIYYSQIVNDFQKGDIAEGYSVSREKKESFPLTVTSAQKNPTAFYLCASSFHRDRDTEAFFGQGTRLTVV.

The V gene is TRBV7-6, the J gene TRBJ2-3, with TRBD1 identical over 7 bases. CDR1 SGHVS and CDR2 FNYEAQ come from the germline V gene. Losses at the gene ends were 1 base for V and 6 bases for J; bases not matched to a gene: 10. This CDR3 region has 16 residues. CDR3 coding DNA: TGTGCCAGCAGCTTAGGACAGGGACCCGTCGGGGATACGCAGTATTTT. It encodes CASSLGQGPVGDTQYF. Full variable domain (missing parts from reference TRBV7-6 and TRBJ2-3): GAGVSQSPRYKVTKRGQDVALRCDPISGHVSLYWYRQALGQGPEFLTYFNYEAQQDKSGLPNDRFSAERPEGSISTLTIQRTEQRDSAMYRCASSLGQGPVGDTQYFGPGTRLTVL.

The CDR3 sequence is CASSMGQGALNEQFF. CDR3 sequence (DNA): TGTGCCAGCAGCATGGGACAGGGGGCTTTGAATGAGCAGTTCTTC. The chain recombines TRBV7-2 with TRBJ2-1; 12 nucleotides agree with TRBD1. V lost 5 bases and J lost 7; bases outside the gene matches: 6. Looked up from germline, CDR1 is SGHTA and CDR2 is FQGNSA. The CDR3 is made up of 15 amino acids.

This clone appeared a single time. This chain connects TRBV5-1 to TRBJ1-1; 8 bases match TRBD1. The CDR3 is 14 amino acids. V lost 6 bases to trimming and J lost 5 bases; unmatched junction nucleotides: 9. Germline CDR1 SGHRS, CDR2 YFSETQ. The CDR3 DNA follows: TGCGCCAGCAATCGCCAGGGGGCATGGACTGAAGCTTTCTTT. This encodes CASNRQGAWTEAFF. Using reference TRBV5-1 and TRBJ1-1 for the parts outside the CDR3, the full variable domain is KAGVTQTPRYLIKTRGQQVTLSCSPISGHRSVSWYQQTPGQGLQFLFEYFSETQRNKGNFPGRFSGRQFSNSRSEMNVSTLELGDSALYLCASNRQGAWTEAFFGQGTRLTVV.

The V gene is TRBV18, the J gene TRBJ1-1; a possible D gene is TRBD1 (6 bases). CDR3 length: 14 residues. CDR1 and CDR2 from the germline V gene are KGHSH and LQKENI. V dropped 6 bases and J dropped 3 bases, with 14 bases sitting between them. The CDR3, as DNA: TGTGCCAGCTCGATCAATAACAGGGACACTGAAGCTTTCTTT. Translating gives CASSINNRDTEAFF.

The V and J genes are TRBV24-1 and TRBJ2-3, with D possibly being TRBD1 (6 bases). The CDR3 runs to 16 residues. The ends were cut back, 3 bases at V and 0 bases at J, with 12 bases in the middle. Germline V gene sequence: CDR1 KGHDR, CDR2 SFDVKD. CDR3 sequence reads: CATSDPIGGSTDTQYF. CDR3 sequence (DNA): TGTGCCACCAGTGATCCCATAGGGGGTAGCACAGATACGCAGTATTTT.

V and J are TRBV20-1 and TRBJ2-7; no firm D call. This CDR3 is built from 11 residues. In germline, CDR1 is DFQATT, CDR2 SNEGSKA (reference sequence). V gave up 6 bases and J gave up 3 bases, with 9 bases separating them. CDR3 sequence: CSAQISYEQYF. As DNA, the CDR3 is TGCAGTGCCCAGATCAGCTACGAGCAGTACTTC.

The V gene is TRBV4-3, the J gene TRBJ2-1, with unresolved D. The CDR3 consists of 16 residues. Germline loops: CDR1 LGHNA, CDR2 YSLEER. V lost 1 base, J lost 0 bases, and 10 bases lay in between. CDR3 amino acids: CASSQVNPSSYNEQFF. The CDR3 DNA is TGCGCCAGCAGCCAAGTTAATCCCAGCTCCTACAATGAGCAGTTCTTC.

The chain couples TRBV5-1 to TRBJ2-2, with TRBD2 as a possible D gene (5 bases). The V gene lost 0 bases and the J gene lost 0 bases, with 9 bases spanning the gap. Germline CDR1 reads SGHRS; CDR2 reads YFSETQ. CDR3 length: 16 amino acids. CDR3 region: CASSLAGLTNTGELFF. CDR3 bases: TGCGCCAGCAGCTTGGCCGGACTCACGAACACCGGGGAGCTGTTTTTT.

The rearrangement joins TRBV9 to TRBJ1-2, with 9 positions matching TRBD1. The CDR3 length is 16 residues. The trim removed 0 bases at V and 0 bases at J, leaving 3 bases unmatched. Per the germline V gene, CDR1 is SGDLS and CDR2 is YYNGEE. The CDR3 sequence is CASSVAGDRANYGYTF. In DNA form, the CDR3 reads TGTGCCAGCAGCGTAGCTGGGGACAGGGCTAACTATGGCTACACCTTC.

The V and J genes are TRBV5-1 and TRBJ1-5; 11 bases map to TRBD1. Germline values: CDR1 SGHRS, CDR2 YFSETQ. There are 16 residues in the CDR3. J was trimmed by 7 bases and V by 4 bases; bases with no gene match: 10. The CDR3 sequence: CASSRKPGQGDQPQHF. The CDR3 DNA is TGCGCCAGCAGCCGCAAGCCGGGACAGGGGGACCAGCCCCAGCATTTT.

The CDR3 is CASSLGAGAYNEQFF. CDR3 in DNA: TGTGCCAGCAGCTTAGGAGCAGGGGCTTACAATGAGCAGTTCTTC. The chain joins TRBV13 to TRBJ2-1, with D perhaps matching TRBD1 (6 bases). V shed 0 bases and J shed 4 bases, with 10 bases lying between them. Looked up from germline, CDR1 is PRHDT and CDR2 is FYEKMQ (reference sequence). The CDR3 consists of 15 residues.

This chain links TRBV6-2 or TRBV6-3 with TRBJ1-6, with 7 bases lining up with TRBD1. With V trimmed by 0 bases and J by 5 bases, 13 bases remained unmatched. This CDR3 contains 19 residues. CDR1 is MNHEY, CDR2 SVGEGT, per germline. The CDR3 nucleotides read TGTGCCAGCAGTTACTCCGGGACAGATGGTGTTGGGGATAATTCACCCCTCCACTTT. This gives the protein CASSYSGTDGVGDNSPLHF.